This is a list of T cell receptor beta chains from one sample in a study of neurological immune-mediated disorders. TCRdb processed the 5' RACE reads anew with MiXCR; each CDR3 protein has one entry. The table records more than 95,000 distinct CDR3 sequences, roughly 10% of them present only once. The sample comprised PBMCs. The receptors derive from a female donor with HTLV-1-associated myelopathy (HAM/TSP). Both conserved end residues are part of each CDR3. A D gene is named only where the DNA matches it firmly. Clone size, where shown, is once, few, many, or a class for clones that have expanded.

d_gene	v_gene	j_gene	abundance	CDR3aa	CDR3nt
TRBD1	TRBV20-1	TRBJ2-3	many	CSAARDRVSGTDTQYF	TGCAGTGCTGCCCGGGACAGGGTCAGTGGCACAGATACGCAGTATTTT
.	TRBV9	TRBJ2-1	many	CASSVGNNEQFF	TGTGCCAGCAGCGTAGGGAACAATGAGCAGTTCTTC
TRBD1	TRBV12-3/TRBV12-4	TRBJ2-7	many	CASTRDRGLEQYF	TGTGCCAGCACCCGGGACAGGGGGCTCGAGCAGTACTTC
TRBD2	TRBV28	TRBJ2-1	.	CASSSPVLAGEQFF	TGTGCCAGCAGTTCCCCCGTTCTAGCGGGGGAGCAGTTCTTC
.	TRBV10-3	TRBJ1-1	many	CAITGRRDTEAFF	TGTGCCATCACAGGGAGAAGGGACACTGAAGCTTTCTTT
TRBD1	TRBV5-1	TRBJ2-5	many	CASSLGYRGMDAVETQYF	TGCGCCAGCAGCTTGGGCTACAGGGGAATGGATGCCGTAGAGACCCAGTACTTC
.	TRBV6-2/TRBV6-3	TRBJ2-2	.	CASVRRTPNTGELFF	TGTGCCAGCGTTAGGAGGACTCCGAACACCGGGGAGCTGTTTTTT
.	TRBV19	TRBJ2-1	.	CASPPQDGLVDEQFF	TGTGCCAGTCCACCACAAGACGGACTGGTGGATGAGCAGTTCTTC
.	TRBV12-3/TRBV12-4	TRBJ2-3	many	CASSAQTGDTQYF	TGTGCCAGCAGTGCCCAGACTGGAGATACGCAGTATTTT
.	TRBV5-1	TRBJ2-2	many	CASTIGRGLIGELFF	TGCGCCAGCACCATTGGCCGGGGGCTTATCGGGGAGCTGTTTTTT
.	TRBV5-1	TRBJ2-7	many	CASSRPDRPYEQYF	TGCGCCAGCAGCCGACCGGACAGACCATACGAGCAGTACTTC
.	TRBV5-1	TRBJ2-1	many	CASSFSGSYNEQFF	TGCGCCAGCAGCTTCTCGGGGTCCTACAATGAGCAGTTCTTC
.	TRBV2	TRBJ2-3	few	CASSASFTDTQYF	TGTGCCAGCAGTGCGTCGTTCACAGATACGCAGTATTTT
.	TRBV7-3	TRBJ2-2	many	CASSLTMKGRGGELFF	TGTGCCAGCAGCTTAACGATGAAGGGGCGCGGCGGGGAGCTGTTTTTT
TRBD1	TRBV9	TRBJ2-2	many	CATGQGSNTGELFF	TGTGCCACCGGACAGGGTAGTAACACCGGGGAGCTGTTTTTT
.	TRBV20-1	TRBJ2-7	many	CSARGAVSSYEQYF	TGCAGTGCTAGAGGGGCAGTCTCCTCCTACGAGCAGTACTTC
TRBD2	TRBV28	TRBJ2-3	many	CASTGASGGVGTDTQYF	TGTGCCAGCACCGGGGCTAGCGGGGGGGTTGGTACAGATACGCAGTATTTT
.	TRBV7-2	TRBJ2-1	many	CASSSRDSWRNNEQFF	TGTGCCAGCAGCTCGAGGGACTCGTGGAGGAACAATGAGCAGTTCTTC
.	TRBV15	TRBJ1-1	medium-sized	CATTLWVGTEAFF	TGTGCCACCACCTTGTGGGTCGGCACTGAAGCTTTCTTT
TRBD2	TRBV20-1	TRBJ2-1	many	CSARGTSSYEQFF	TGCAGTGCTAGGGGGACTAGCAGCTATGAGCAGTTCTTC
.	TRBV5-1	TRBJ1-2	few	CASSLEGRTEGYTF	TGCGCCAGCAGCTTGGAAGGGCGGACTGAGGGCTACACCTTC
TRBD2	TRBV20-1	TRBJ2-3	many	CSGRLPPGLAGGPTDTQYF	TGCAGTGGCCGACTACCCCCGGGACTAGCGGGGGGGCCGACAGATACGCAGTATTTT
.	TRBV7-9	TRBJ1-5	.	CASSLGSRDNSNQPQHF	TGTGCCAGCAGCTTAGGGAGTAGGGATAATAGCAATCAGCCCCAGCATTTT
.	TRBV25-1	TRBJ2-4	.	CASSDLGARDIQYF	TGTGCCAGCAGTGATCTAGGGGCGCGAGACATTCAGTACTTC
.	TRBV27	TRBJ2-4	medium-sized	CASSSASVAKNIQYF	TGTGCCAGCAGTTCCGCGTCCGTAGCCAAAAACATTCAGTACTTC
.	TRBV12-3/TRBV12-4	TRBJ1-5	many	CASSLSGFQPQHF	TGTGCCAGCAGTTTGTCAGGTTTCCAGCCCCAGCATTTT
TRBD1	TRBV6-6	TRBJ1-3	many	CASHTPPGQGIFGNTIYF	TGTGCCAGCCACACACCGCCGGGACAGGGAATTTTTGGAAACACCATATATTTT
.	TRBV30	TRBJ2-7	.	CAWSVGYEQYF	TGTGCCTGGAGTGTGGGATACGAGCAGTACTTC
.	TRBV10-3	TRBJ1-2	many	CAISEYGRDYGYTF	TGTGCCATCAGTGAGTACGGACGGGACTATGGCTACACCTTC
TRBD1	TRBV12-3/TRBV12-4	TRBJ1-1	few	CASRRRTGALGPTEAFF	TGTGCCAGCAGACGCCGTACAGGGGCCCTGGGACCCACTGAAGCTTTCTTT
.	TRBV24-1	TRBJ2-3	many	CATSEPASTDTQYF	TGTGCCACCAGTGAGCCGGCTAGCACAGATACGCAGTATTTT
.	TRBV20-1	TRBJ2-4	many	CSAETLSGAKNIQYF	TGCAGTGCTGAGACTCTTAGCGGAGCCAAAAACATTCAGTACTTC
.	TRBV5-1	TRBJ2-3	.	CASSFRAPTDTQYF	TGCGCCAGCAGCTTCCGGGCCCCCACAGATACGCAGTATTTT
TRBD2	TRBV11-2	TRBJ2-1	few	CASSLDSLAVNEQFF	TGTGCCAGCAGCTTAGATTCGCTAGCGGTAAATGAGCAGTTCTTC
TRBD1	TRBV6-4	TRBJ1-6	many	CASSGGQNSPLHF	TGTGCCAGCAGCGGGGGACAGAATTCACCCCTCCACTTT
.	TRBV5-1	TRBJ1-2	few	CASSLDGTAYYGYTF	TGCGCCAGCAGCTTGGATGGGACGGCCTACTATGGCTACACCTTC
TRBD2	TRBV9	TRBJ2-1	many	CASSVGLAGGHNEQFF	TGTGCCAGCAGCGTAGGGTTAGCGGGGGGCCACAATGAGCAGTTCTTC
.	TRBV4-1	TRBJ2-1	many	CASSQESGRNEQFF	TGCGCCAGCAGCCAAGAATCGGGGCGCAATGAGCAGTTCTTC
.	TRBV12-3/TRBV12-4	TRBJ2-7	.	CASSLRSRVDEQYF	TGTGCCAGCAGTTTAAGGTCCAGGGTGGACGAGCAGTACTTC
.	TRBV5-1	TRBJ2-3	many	CASSFGQITDTQYF	TGCGCCAGCAGCTTTGGACAGATCACAGATACGCAGTATTTT
TRBD1	TRBV11-2	TRBJ2-5	.	CASSHDREETQYF	TGTGCCAGCAGCCACGACAGGGAAGAGACCCAGTACTTC
.	TRBV29-1	TRBJ2-7	many	CSVEGGVGVYEQYF	TGCAGCGTTGAAGGCGGGGTAGGGGTCTACGAGCAGTACTTC
.	TRBV20-1	TRBJ1-5	many	CSAKKGVGQGPFSNQPQHF	TGCAGTGCTAAAAAAGGGGTCGGGCAGGGCCCGTTTAGCAATCAGCCCCAGCATTTT
.	TRBV5-1	TRBJ1-4	.	CASRRGFRDVATNEKLFF	TGCGCCAGCAGAAGAGGTTTCAGGGATGTTGCAACTAATGAAAAACTGTTTTTT
.	TRBV30	TRBJ1-2	many	CACKGTFGGYTF	TGTGCCTGCAAAGGGACGTTCGGAGGCTACACCTTC
.	TRBV20-1	TRBJ2-2	many	CSASSGNTGELFF	TGCAGTGCTAGCTCAGGGAACACCGGGGAGCTGTTTTTT
TRBD2	TRBV7-2	TRBJ2-1	many	CASIPLGGVMYNEQFF	TGTGCCAGCATCCCGTTGGGGGGGGTTATGTACAATGAGCAGTTCTTC
TRBD2	TRBV5-1	TRBJ2-7	many	CASSWEGEQYF	TGCGCCAGCAGCTGGGAGGGGGAGCAGTACTTC
.	TRBV24-1	TRBJ1-3	many	CATIRAPSSGNTIYF	TGTGCCACCATTCGGGCACCATCGTCTGGAAACACCATATATTTT
TRBD1	TRBV20-1	TRBJ1-2	many	CSAKGQGAEYGYTF	TGCAGTGCTAAAGGACAGGGGGCAGAGTATGGCTACACCTTC
TRBD1	TRBV18	TRBJ2-6	many	CASSRSTGAAGANVLTF	TGTGCCAGCTCACGCTCCACAGGGGCAGCTGGGGCCAACGTCCTGACTTTC
TRBD2	TRBV14	TRBJ2-1	.	CASGPGLAGGPFLEQFF	TGTGCCAGCGGCCCGGGACTAGCGGGGGGGCCATTCCTTGAGCAGTTCTTC
TRBD2	TRBV4-2	TRBJ2-3	many	CASSQDQEAGIPDTQYF	TGTGCCAGCAGCCAAGATCAAGAAGCGGGGATACCAGATACGCAGTATTTT
TRBD1	TRBV28	TRBJ1-5	few	CASRPRGGNQPQHF	TGTGCCAGCAGGCCCAGGGGGGGCAATCAGCCCCAGCATTTT
.	TRBV12-3/TRBV12-4	TRBJ1-3	few	CASNGLLGGNTIYF	TGTGCCAGCAACGGACTTCTAGGTGGAAACACCATATATTTT